The 12 T cell receptor beta chains in this list originate from one sample, sequenced in a study of early T cells in non-severe SARS-CoV-2 infection. TCRdb passed the 5' RACE reads through MiXCR, listing each CDR3 protein once. Among 85,000 to 100,000 distinct CDR3 sequences listed, 9.5% to 12% were seen once. The sequencing input was whole blood. Receptor source: an adult who was a healthcare worker with PCR-confirmed SARS-CoV-2 infection or an uninfected control (not recorded which).

This clonotype has only one observation. The gene calls are TRBV4-1 and TRBJ2-2; TRBD2 might be the D (6 bases). Per the germline V gene, CDR1 is MGHRA and CDR2 is YSYEKL. The CDR3 consists of 16 residues. V lost 1 base and J lost 1, with 10 bases in between. CDR3 sequence: CASSQVSRGNTGELFF. As DNA, the CDR3 is TGCGCCAGCAGCCAAGTTTCGCGGGGGAACACCGGGGAGCTGTTTTTT.

This clonotype was detected a few times. This sequence joins TRBV7-2 and TRBJ2-5, with D unresolved. The CDR3 has 13 residues. In germline, CDR1 is SGHTA, CDR2 FQGNSA. V was shortened by 5 bases and J by 5 bases, with 12 bases between the two germline ends. The CDR3 sequence is CASSVDNGETQYF. In nucleotides, the CDR3 is TGTGCCAGCAGCGTCGACAACGGGGAGACCCAGTACTTC.

This clonotype was counted between two and nine times. The V call is TRBV20-1, the J call TRBJ1-2, with 10 bases aligning to TRBD1. Per germline, CDR1 DFQATT and CDR2 SNEGSKA (reference sequence). V shed 5 bases and J 4 bases; nucleotides not matched to a gene: 4. There are 13 residues in the CDR3. CDR3 in amino acids: CSAGQGVGYGYTF. Here the CDR3 DNA reads TGCAGTGCTGGACAGGGGGTAGGCTATGGCTACACCTTC.

The chain recombines TRBV3-1 with TRBJ2-7; D is unresolved. The CDR3 is 11 amino acids. CDR1 and CDR2 from the germline V gene are LGHDT and YNNKEL (reference sequence). V gave up 0 bases and J gave up 5 bases, with 2 bases separating them. CDR3: CASSQENEQYF. DNA for the CDR3: TGTGCCAGCAGCCAAGAGAACGAGCAGTACTTC.

The sample holds many counts of this clonotype. The chain couples TRBV5-1 to TRBJ1-4; 7 bases map to TRBD1. V lost 0 bases to trimming and J lost 0 bases; unmatched junction nucleotides: 2. In germline, CDR1 is SGHRS, CDR2 YFSETQ. CDR3 length: 16 amino acids. CDR3 nucleotide sequence: TGCGCCAGCAGCTTGGACGGGACAGCAACTAATGAAAAACTGTTTTTT. This sequence encodes CASSLDGTATNEKLFF. Full variable domain (missing parts from reference TRBV5-1 and TRBJ1-4): KAGVTQTPRYLIKTRGQQVTLSCSPISGHRSVSWYQQTPGQGLQFLFEYFSETQRNKGNFPGRFSGRQFSNSRSEMNVSTLELGDSALYLCASSLDGTATNEKLFFGSGTQLSVL.

This chain connects TRBV29-1 to TRBJ1-2; the D is unclear. Germline loops: CDR1 SQVTM, CDR2 ANQGSEA. V dropped 7 bases and J dropped 4 bases, with 10 bases sitting between them. This CDR3 has 11 residues. The DNA for the CDR3 is TGCAGCGCCCGACAACCCTATGGCTACACCTTC. Protein product: CSARQPYGYTF.

V and J are TRBV2 and TRBJ1-1; no clear D gene. CDR1 is SNHLY, CDR2 FYNNEI, per germline. This CDR3 is built from 13 residues. Trimming left V 6 bases short and J 1 base short, with 9 bases between. The DNA for the CDR3 is TGTGCCAGCAGGCGGGATACGAACACTGAAGCTTTCTTT. Amino acid sequence: CASRRDTNTEAFF.

This chain connects TRBV7-2 to TRBJ2-3; the D is unclear. V was clipped by 0 bases and J by 0 bases, with 13 bases between them. This CDR3 is built from 17 residues. Germline assignment: CDR1 SGHTA and CDR2 FQGNSA. In nucleotides, the CDR3 is TGTGCCAGCAGCTTAGCGCGCCCGGTTCGTAGCACAGATACGCAGTATTTT. Protein: CASSLARPVRSTDTQYF.

The chain employs TRBV30 and TRBJ2-6; TRBD1 might be the D (6 bases). Trimming removed 3 bases from V and 2 bases from J, with 11 bases in between. CDR1 is GTSNPN and CDR2 is SVGIG in the germline V gene (reference sequence). This CDR3 has 15 residues. The CDR3 nucleotides read TGTGCCTGGAGGGGGGCGGTAGCTGGGGCCAACGTCCTGACTTTC. It translates to CAWRGAVAGANVLTF.

At least ten counts were recorded for this clonotype. This chain uses TRBV7-9 with TRBJ2-7, with 7 nucleotides matching TRBD1. The germline V gene encodes CDR1 SEHNR and CDR2 FQNEAQ (reference sequence). The CDR3 spans 14 residues. With V trimmed by 3 bases and J by 0 bases, 2 bases remained unmatched. The CDR3 DNA is TGTGCCAGCAGCTTGGGGACAGCCTCCTACGAGCAGTACTTC. Translation: CASSLGTASYEQYF.

This clonotype came up many times. The genes are TRBV20-1 and TRBJ1-5, with TRBD1 matching over 7 bases. Germline V CDR1 and CDR2: DFQATT, SNEGSKA (reference sequence). V trimming: 3 bases; J trimming: 4 bases; junction bases outside the gene matches: 6. The CDR3 runs 14 residues. Here the CDR3 reads CSARAGTANQPQHF. CDR3 sequence (DNA): TGCAGTGCTAGGGCCGGGACAGCTAATCAGCCCCAGCATTTT.

The chain couples TRBV3-1 to TRBJ1-5; D perhaps matches TRBD1 (5 bases). Germline CDR1 and CDR2: LGHDT and YNNKEL (reference sequence). V gave up 4 bases and J gave up 5 bases, with 15 bases separating them. CDR3 size: 15 residues. The CDR3 sequence: CASSPRRGRDQPQHF. The CDR3 DNA reads TGTGCCAGCAGCCCCCGGAGGGGTAGGGATCAGCCCCAGCATTTT.